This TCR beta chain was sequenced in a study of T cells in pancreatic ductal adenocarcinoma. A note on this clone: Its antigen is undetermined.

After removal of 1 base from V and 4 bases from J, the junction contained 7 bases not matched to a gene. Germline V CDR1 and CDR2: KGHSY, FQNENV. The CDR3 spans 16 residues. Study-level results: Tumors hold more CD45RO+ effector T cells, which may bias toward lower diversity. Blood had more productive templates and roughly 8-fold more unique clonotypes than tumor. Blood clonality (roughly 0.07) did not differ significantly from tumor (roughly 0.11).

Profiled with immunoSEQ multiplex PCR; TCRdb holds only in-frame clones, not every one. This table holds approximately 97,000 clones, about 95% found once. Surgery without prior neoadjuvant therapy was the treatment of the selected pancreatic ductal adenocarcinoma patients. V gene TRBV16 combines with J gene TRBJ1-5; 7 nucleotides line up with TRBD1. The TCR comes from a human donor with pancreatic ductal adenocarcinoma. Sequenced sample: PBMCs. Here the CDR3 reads CASSQLVGQRNQPQHF. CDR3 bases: TGTGCCAGCAGCCAATTGGTGGGACAGCGGAATCAGCCCCAGCATTTT.